This passage covers 29 T cell receptor beta chains from one sample sequenced in a study of shared clonotypes between healthy human individuals. Data came from immunoSEQ multiplex PCR; TCRdb stores just in-frame clones and leaves some out. The sample carries approximately 740,000 clones, nearly 95% recorded once. Only CD45RO-negative cells positively selected for CCR7 counted as naive CD8 cells, so terminally differentiated effector memory CD45RA+ cells were excluded. What was sequenced was naive CD8+ T cells sorted from blood. These TCRs come from a man younger than 45 in good health.

J is TRBJ2-2 and V is TRBV9; TRBD1 agrees at 7 bases. Germline V gene sequence: CDR1 SGDLS, CDR2 YYNGEE. With V trimmed by 5 bases and J by 2 bases, 3 bases remained unmatched. The CDR3 extends over 14 amino acids. CDR3 region: CASRGQRNTGELFF. The CDR3 DNA follows: TGTGCCAGCAGGGGACAGAGAAACACCGGGGAGCTGTTTTTT.

The chain links TRBV7-9 to TRBJ2-5; no reliable D call. Germline CDR1 is SEHNR and CDR2 is FQNEAQ (reference sequence). The CDR3 has 13 amino acids. Trimming removed 1 base at V and 2 bases at J, with 5 bases between. This chain's CDR3 is CASSLGEQETQYF. CDR3 in DNA: TGTGCCAGCAGCTTAGGGGAACAAGAGACCCAGTACTTC.

The chain uses TRBV14 and TRBJ2-1, with 9 bases lining up with TRBD2. Germline CDR1 SGHDN, CDR2 FVKESK. The V gene end was trimmed by 2 bases and the J gene end by 9 bases; junction bases not matched to a gene: 8. The CDR3 is 15 amino acids. The CDR3 region is CASSQRLAGIFEQFF. CDR3 nucleotides: TGTGCCAGCAGCCAACGTCTAGCGGGAATTTTTGAGCAGTTCTTC.

The J gene is TRBJ2-3, the V gene TRBV2; D is unresolved. The CDR3 loop spans 17 amino acids. Germline values: CDR1 SNHLY, CDR2 FYNNEI. Trimming took 4 bases from V and 4 from J, leaving 21 bases between them. The CDR3 nucleotides are TGTGCCAGCAGTGTAAGGGTTGGGCAGGAGTATCCAGATACGCAGTATTTT. Amino acid sequence: CASSVRVGQEYPDTQYF.

V is TRBV11-2 and J is TRBJ1-5; TRBD1 might be the D (5 bases). V lost 11 bases and J lost 4, with 12 bases in between. This CDR3 is built from 12 residues. From germline, CDR1 is SGHAT and CDR2 FQNNGV. CDR3 amino acids: CACRGGNQPQHF. CDR3 nucleotide sequence: TGTGCCTGTCGGGGGGGTAATCAGCCCCAGCATTTT. The full variable domain, rest sourced from reference TRBV11-2 and TRBJ1-5, is EAGVAQSPRYKIIEKRQSVAFWCNPISGHATLYWYQQILGQGPKLLIQFQNNGVVDDSQLPKDRFSAERLKGVDSTLKIQPAKLEDSAVYLCACRGGNQPQHFGDGTRLSIL.

The gene calls are TRBV6-6 and TRBJ2-7, with 9 bases fitting TRBD2. CDR3 size: 16 residues. The ends lost 6 bases at V and 1 base at J; junction bases unmatched: 10. Germline V CDR1 and CDR2: MNHNY, SVGAGI (reference sequence). CDR3 in amino acids: CASRYNPSGMSYEQYF. Here the CDR3 DNA reads TGTGCCAGCAGGTACAATCCTAGCGGGATGTCCTACGAGCAGTACTTC.

The rearrangement joins TRBV7-9 to TRBJ1-2; TRBD1 matches at 9 bases. The trim removed 6 bases at V and 3 bases at J, leaving 11 bases unmatched. CDR1 and CDR2 from the germline V gene are SEHNR and FQNEAQ (reference sequence). The CDR3 has 16 residues. CDR3 loop: CASSDPGQGLDYGYTF. CDR3 coding DNA: TGTGCCAGCAGTGACCCGGGACAGGGATTGGACTATGGCTACACCTTC.

A remark on this clone: This same CDR3 is encoded by further DNA sequences in the sample. The gene calls are TRBV28 and TRBJ1-5; D not certain. The CDR3 totals 12 residues. Germline lookup yields CDR1 MDHEN and CDR2 SYDVKM. V dropped 3 bases and J dropped 7 bases, with 7 bases sitting between them. The CDR3 here is CASSFGSQPQHF. The CDR3, as DNA: TGTGCCAGCAGTTTCGGGTCACAGCCCCAGCATTTT.

This clone has a single count. The gene calls are TRBV4-2 and TRBJ1-1, with D uncertain. CDR3 length: 14 residues. The ends were cut back, 5 bases at V and 3 bases at J, with 13 bases in the middle. Germline values: CDR1 LGHNA, CDR2 YNFKEQ. CDR3 loop: CASSLNYPDTEAFF. The DNA of the CDR3 is TGTGCCAGCAGCTTGAACTACCCTGACACTGAAGCTTTCTTT.

This chain uses TRBV27 with TRBJ2-1, with 9 positions matching TRBD2. The CDR3 length is 16 residues. V gave up 4 bases and J gave up 3 bases; unmatched junction bases: 7. Germline CDR1 reads MNHEY; CDR2 reads SMNVEV (reference sequence). CDR3 bases: TGTGCCAGCAGTTCTTTAGCGGGAGCGGGCTACAATGAGCAGTTCTTC. It is translated as CASSSLAGAGYNEQFF.

The chain uses TRBV9 and TRBJ1-3; a possible D gene is TRBD1 (6 bases). CDR3 length equals 15 residues. From germline, CDR1 is SGDLS and CDR2 YYNGEE. Trimming cost V 3 bases and J 1 base, with 11 bases left between them. CDR3 residues: CASSALGGSGNTIYF. The CDR3 DNA follows: TGTGCCAGCAGCGCCCTAGGGGGGTCTGGAAACACCATATATTTT. The complete variable domain, with remaining parts taken from reference TRBV9 and TRBJ1-3, reads DSGVTQTPKHLITATGQRVTLRCSPRSGDLSVYWYQQSLDQGLQFLIQYYNGEERAKGNILERFSAQQFPDLHSELNLSSLELGDSALYFCASSALGGSGNTIYFGEGSWLTVV.

This chain uses TRBV29-1 with TRBJ2-2; the D gene is possibly TRBD1 (6 bases). CDR1 and CDR2 from the germline V gene are SQVTM and ANQGSEA. There are 13 residues in the CDR3. Between the trimmed V and J ends, which lost 5 bases and 8 bases, there was a span of 15 bases. The DNA for the CDR3 is TGCAGCGTTTTGGACAGACTTCAAGGGGAGCTGTTTTTT. It encodes CSVLDRLQGELFF.

The chain uses TRBV29-1 and TRBJ2-7, with 10 bases identical to TRBD2. The germline gives CDR1 SQVTM, CDR2 ANQGSEA. With V trimmed by 6 bases and J by 5 bases, 7 bases remained unmatched. The CDR3 is made up of 13 amino acids. CDR3: CSVWLAGANEQYF. As DNA, the CDR3 is TGCAGCGTATGGCTAGCGGGGGCCAACGAGCAGTACTTC.

The chain links TRBV10-3 to TRBJ2-7; maybe TRBD1 (5 bases). Germline V lookup: CDR1 ENHRY, CDR2 SYGVKD. V was cut by 4 bases and J by 5 bases, with 9 bases left in between. The CDR3 spans 12 residues. CDR3 amino acids: CAISGPDNEQYF. Written as DNA, the CDR3 is TGTGCCATCAGTGGACCGGACAACGAGCAGTACTTC.

The rearrangement links TRBV11-2 to TRBJ2-1; 7 bases are a match to TRBD2. The CDR3 is 18 residues long. CDR1 and CDR2 (germline): SGHAT, FQNNGV. J lost 7 bases, V lost 6 bases, and 21 bases had no gene match. CDR3 in amino acids: CASRTPLSASGGGNEQFF. The CDR3, as DNA: TGTGCCAGCAGGACCCCCCTGTCGGCTAGCGGTGGTGGGAATGAGCAGTTCTTC.

This rearrangement joins TRBV29-1 to TRBJ2-7; no definite D call. The CDR3 length is 13 residues. Trimming stripped 3 bases from V and 0 bases from J, with 9 bases between. CDR1 and CDR2 from the germline V gene are SQVTM and ANQGSEA. The CDR3 DNA sequence: TGCAGCGTTGAGTCCGAGAGCTCCTACGAGCAGTACTTC. Translated: CSVESESSYEQYF.

V usage is TRBV4-1 and J usage is TRBJ1-1, with TRBD1 identical over 8 bases. CDR3 length equals 14 residues. Trimming cost V 6 bases and J 6 bases; bases outside gene matches: 9. Germline V gives CDR1 MGHRA, CDR2 YSYEKL. CDR3 protein: CASRDGQGLPEAFF. Written as DNA, the CDR3 is TGCGCCAGCAGGGATGGACAGGGACTCCCTGAAGCTTTCTTT.

A single count supports this clone. CDR3 nucleotides: TGCAGTCGTTATAAAAATCAGCCCCAGCATTTT. It translates to CSRYKNQPQHF. V gene TRBV20-1 combines with J gene TRBJ1-5; D is unclear. Germline V gene lookup returns CDR1 DFQATT and CDR2 SNEGSKA (reference sequence). V gave up 8 bases and J gave up 4 bases, with 9 bases separating them. The CDR3 loop spans 11 amino acids.

V and J are TRBV6-5 and TRBJ1-1; TRBD1 matches 7 bases. After removal of 5 bases from V and 7 bases from J, the junction contained 4 bases not matched to a gene. CDR1 MNHEY and CDR2 SVGAGI come from the germline V gene. The CDR3 runs to 12 residues. The CDR3 protein is CASSPGGGEAFF. The CDR3 DNA sequence: TGTGCCAGCAGTCCAGGGGGTGGTGAAGCTTTCTTT.

The chain couples TRBV5-4 to TRBJ2-1; TRBD2 matches at 11 bases. Looked up from germline, CDR1 is SGHNT and CDR2 is YYREEE (reference sequence). This CDR3 spans 15 amino acids. The junction had 6 bases not matched to a gene; V was cut back by 4 bases and J by 6 bases. The CDR3 DNA reads TGTGCCAGCAGCACCGGGACTAGCGGATCCAATGAGCAGTTCTTC. Amino acids: CASSTGTSGSNEQFF.

The chain couples TRBV10-3 to TRBJ2-7; 9 bases align to TRBD1. V was pared by 3 bases and J by 7 bases, with 10 bases of the junction left unmatched. The CDR3 has 15 amino acids. The germline gives CDR1 ENHRY, CDR2 SYGVKD. CDR3 sequence reads: CAISEIGQGSEEQYF. The CDR3 DNA follows: TGTGCCATCAGTGAAATTGGACAGGGGTCGGAGGAGCAGTACTTC.

The V gene is TRBV28, the J gene TRBJ1-5, with D unresolved. V lost 2 bases, J lost 0 bases, and 17 bases lay in between. Germline V CDR1 and CDR2: MDHEN, SYDVKM. CDR3 size: 18 residues. This chain's CDR3 is CASSLEGNGEYSNQPQHF. The CDR3 bases are TGTGCCAGCAGTTTAGAAGGGAATGGCGAATATAGCAATCAGCCCCAGCATTTT.

The chain links TRBV13 to TRBJ2-1; weak D call: TRBD2 (6 bases). Germline V gene data show CDR1 as PRHDT and CDR2 as FYEKMQ (reference sequence). Trimming took 5 bases from V and 7 from J, leaving 27 bases between them. The CDR3 spans 18 residues. The CDR3 DNA is TGTGCCAGCAGCCTCCGACCCTCGGGTAGCGTTGGAGGGAATGAGCAGTTCTTC. It is translated as CASSLRPSGSVGGNEQFF.

The chain links TRBV19 to TRBJ2-2; TRBD2 is a possible D gene (6 bases). The V and J ends lost 3 bases and 0 bases respectively, with 11 bases between them. The CDR3 sequence is 16 residues long. Germline loops: CDR1 LNHDA, CDR2 SQIVND (reference sequence). The CDR3 nucleotides read TGTGCCAGTAGTATCTACGGGAGCCCGAACACCGGGGAGCTGTTTTTT. Encoded protein: CASSIYGSPNTGELFF. Full variable domain (outside the CDR3, taken from reference TRBV19 and TRBJ2-2): DGGITQSPKYLFRKEGQNVTLSCEQNLNHDAMYWYRQDPGQGLRLIYYSQIVNDFQKGDIAEGYSVSREKKESFPLTVTSAQKNPTAFYLCASSIYGSPNTGELFFGEGSRLTVL.

The genes are TRBV11-2 and TRBJ1-5; D is uncertain. Germline lookup yields CDR1 SGHAT and CDR2 FQNNGV. The ends were cut back, 4 bases at V and 5 bases at J, with 9 bases in the middle. The CDR3 contains 13 residues. The CDR3 coding sequence is TGTGCCAGCAGCTCCCGCCCGTATCAGCCCCAGCATTTT. Its translation is CASSSRPYQPQHF. Combining the CDR3 with reference TRBV11-2 and TRBJ1-5 gives the whole variable domain EAGVAQSPRYKIIEKRQSVAFWCNPISGHATLYWYQQILGQGPKLLIQFQNNGVVDDSQLPKDRFSAERLKGVDSTLKIQPAKLEDSAVYLCASSSRPYQPQHFGDGTRLSIL.

The chain couples TRBV7-3 to TRBJ2-1; tentatively, D is TRBD2 (6 bases). Germline CDR1 and CDR2: SGHTA and FQGTGA. This CDR3 comprises 16 residues. The germline V and J ends were trimmed by 5 bases and 4 bases, with 18 bases remaining between them. The DNA of the CDR3 is TGTGCCAGCAGCCCGGGGGTTTCCGCGAAATACAATGAGCAGTTCTTC. Protein product: CASSPGVSAKYNEQFF.

The rearrangement uses TRBV2 and TRBJ2-7; 9 nucleotides align to TRBD1. Germline values: CDR1 SNHLY, CDR2 FYNNEI. V gave up 7 bases and J gave up 6 bases; unmatched junction bases: 13. The length of the CDR3 is 15 residues. The CDR3 DNA sequence: TGTGCCAGCATCACCGGCCCACAGGGGGCCCTCGAGCAGTACTTC. Translating it yields CASITGPQGALEQYF.

V gene TRBV28 combines with J gene TRBJ2-7; 9 bases fit TRBD2. CDR1 and CDR2 from the germline V gene are MDHEN and SYDVKM. V lost 3 bases and J lost 2; bases outside the gene matches: 5. The CDR3 runs 15 residues. CDR3 protein: CASSFLAGGAYEQYF. The CDR3 DNA is TGTGCCAGCAGTTTCTTGGCGGGAGGGGCCTACGAGCAGTACTTC.

The V gene is TRBV19, the J gene TRBJ1-5; D not resolved. Trimming cost V 2 bases and J 4 bases, with 21 bases left between them. The germline gives CDR1 LNHDA, CDR2 SQIVND (reference sequence). The CDR3 sequence is 18 residues long. The CDR3, as DNA: TGTGCCAGTAGTATAAGAGGGTGGGAAGACCGGCCAAATCAGCCCCAGCATTTT. It is translated as CASSIRGWEDRPNQPQHF.